This T cell receptor (beta chain) originates from a study of response to subunit inactivated influenza vaccine. Study outcomes and limitations: The study's authors posited that every seasonal influenza vaccination enlists few new T cells.

This clonotype was observed a handful of times. Its antigen is still unknown. V dropped 7 bases and J dropped 4 bases, with 13 bases sitting between them. The CDR3 is 13 amino acids. Germline V lookup: CDR1 SNHLY, CDR2 FYNNEI. MiXCR, run by TCRdb on the RT-PCR reads, gives a single entry per CDR3 protein. The table lists about 500,000 distinct CDR3 sequences, 15% to 20% of them singletons, with over 2.5% in the top ten. The V call is TRBV2, the J call TRBJ1-1; tentatively, D is TRBD1 (6 bases). Sequenced here: CD4+ T cells sorted from PBMCs, sampled 23 months after vaccination. This sequence originates from a man between 50 and 75 years old who received an inactivated influenza vaccine. The DNA for the CDR3 is TGTGCCAGCAATACAGGGCTGAGCACTGAAGCTTTCTTT. It translates to CASNTGLSTEAFF. The full variable domain, with the rest looked up from reference TRBV2 and TRBJ1-1, is EPEVTQTPSHQVTQMGQEVILRCVPISNHLYFYWYRQILGQKVEFLVSFYNNEISEKSEIFDDQFSVERPDGSNFTLKIRSTKLEDSAMYFCASNTGLSTEAFFGQGTRLTVV.